The 27 T cell receptor beta chains in this list originate from one sample, sequenced in a study of blood T cell repertoires in COVID-19. Sequencing was performed with immunoSEQ multiplex PCR; in TCRdb, only in-frame clones are kept and a portion is missing. The data contain about 200,000 clones, 88% of them singletons. Input material: peripheral blood. Receptors originate from a man aged 18 to 30 with active or convalescent COVID-19.

The J gene is TRBJ1-5, the V gene TRBV19, with unresolved D. V gave up 2 bases and J gave up 0 bases, with 8 bases separating them. CDR1 is LNHDA, CDR2 SQIVND, per germline (reference sequence). This CDR3 is 15 amino acids long. In DNA form, the CDR3 reads TGTGCCAGTAGTATAAAATATTATAGCAATCAGCCCCAGCATTTT. This translates into CASSIKYYSNQPQHF.

The DNA of the CDR3 is TGTGCCAGCAGGCCGACAGGAAACTCTGGGGCCAACGTCCTGACTTTC. Protein sequence: CASRPTGNSGANVLTF. V and J are TRBV11-2 and TRBJ2-6; possible D gene TRBD1, 6 bases. V lost 6 bases to trimming and J lost 0 bases, with 12 bases between them. The CDR3 length is 16 residues. Germline CDR1 SGHAT, CDR2 FQNNGV.

The rearrangement uses TRBV10-3 and TRBJ2-2, with D perhaps matching TRBD2 (5 bases). V dropped 10 bases and J dropped 6 bases, with 12 bases sitting between them. Germline V gene sequence: CDR1 ENHRY, CDR2 SYGVKD. CDR3 length: 12 residues. The CDR3 DNA follows: TGTGCCACTTCAGAGGGTGCCGGGGAGCTGTTTTTT. As protein: CATSEGAGELFF.

The rearrangement joins TRBV29-1 to TRBJ1-2, with TRBD1 matching 10 bases. CDR1 SQVTM and CDR2 ANQGSEA come from the germline V gene. V shed 7 bases, J shed 4 bases, and the junction held 9 bases outside the gene matches. The CDR3 covers 14 residues. CDR3 sequence: CSAGTGALGYGYTF. The CDR3 DNA follows: TGCAGCGCCGGGACAGGGGCCCTTGGCTATGGCTACACCTTC.

The chain recombines TRBV30 with TRBJ1-5, with TRBD1 identical over 7 bases. The length of the CDR3 is 13 residues. The germline V gene has CDR1 GTSNPN and CDR2 SVGIG (reference sequence). J lost 1 base, V lost 6 bases, and 3 bases had no gene match. CDR3 coding DNA: TGTGCCTGTAACAGGGGAAGCAATCAGCCCCAGCATTTT. Translating it yields CACNRGSNQPQHF.

The chain recombines TRBV27 with TRBJ1-3, with D tentatively TRBD1 (6 bases). This CDR3 region has 13 residues. V lost 2 bases and J 9 bases, leaving 11 bases between the germline ends. Germline loops: CDR1 MNHEY, CDR2 SMNVEV (reference sequence). CDR3 sequence reads: CASSLERGGTIYF. CDR3 DNA: TGTGCCAGCAGTTTAGAAAGAGGGGGCACCATATATTTT.

V is TRBV6-5 and J is TRBJ1-2; no clear D gene. V gave up 6 bases and J gave up 8 bases, with 13 bases separating them. Per the germline V gene, CDR1 is MNHEY and CDR2 is SVGAGI. The CDR3 totals 12 residues. The CDR3: CASSPSTSGYTF. For the CDR3, the DNA is TGTGCCAGCAGCCCCTCTACGAGCGGCTACACCTTC.

The genes are TRBV7-2 and TRBJ2-6; possibly TRBD1 for D (6 bases). CDR3 length: 16 residues. The V end was cut by 1 base, the J end by 2 bases, with 9 bases between. Per germline, CDR1 SGHTA and CDR2 FQGNSA. In DNA form, the CDR3 reads TGTGCCAGCAGCTTAGTATCAGGGGCTGGGGCCAACGTCCTGACTTTC. This gives the protein CASSLVSGAGANVLTF.

The chain employs TRBV5-6 and TRBJ1-2; possible D gene TRBD1, 5 bases. Germline CDR1 SGHDT, CDR2 YYEEEE. V was trimmed by 0 bases and J by 1 base, leaving 10 bases between them. This CDR3 has 15 residues. In nucleotides, the CDR3 is TGTGCCAGCAGCTTGGGGGGCAGTGGTAACTATGGCTACACCTTC. This translates into CASSLGGSGNYGYTF.

This chain joins TRBV18 and TRBJ1-6; TRBD1 is a possible D gene (6 bases). Germline V gene data show CDR1 as KGHSH and CDR2 as LQKENI. This CDR3 spans 15 amino acids. Trimming stripped 2 bases from V and 9 bases from J, with 14 bases between. The CDR3 nucleotides read TGTGCCAGCTCACCAGGACAGCCACTAAGTTCACCCCTCCACTTT. Its protein product is CASSPGQPLSSPLHF. The full variable domain, its missing parts supplied by reference TRBV18 and TRBJ1-6, is NAGVMQNPRHLVRRRGQEARLRCSPMKGHSHVYWYRQLPEEGLKFMVYLQKENIIDESGMPKERFSAEFPKEGPSILRIQQVVRGDSAAYFCASSPGQPLSSPLHFGNGTRLTVT.

V and J are TRBV7-6 and TRBJ1-1, with D perhaps matching TRBD1 (5 bases). This CDR3 region has 15 residues. Germline assignment: CDR1 SGHVS and CDR2 FNYEAQ. The V and J ends lost 5 bases and 0 bases respectively, with 13 bases between them. The CDR3 protein is CASSPNRGMNTEAFF. CDR3 DNA: TGTGCCAGCAGCCCTAACCGGGGGATGAACACTGAAGCTTTCTTT.

The rearrangement links TRBV5-3 to TRBJ1-3; D is uncertain. TRBV5-3 is an open reading frame, and its role is uncertain. V gave up 3 bases and J gave up 0 bases, with 13 bases separating them. The CDR3 extends over 16 amino acids. CDR3 residues: CARSWFIKSSGNTIYF. CDR3 nucleotide sequence: TGTGCCAGAAGCTGGTTTATCAAGAGCTCTGGAAACACCATATATTTT.

The chain employs TRBV9 and TRBJ1-6; no firm D call. Germline assignment: CDR1 SGDLS and CDR2 YYNGEE. This CDR3 contains 13 residues. Trimming removed 1 base from V and 8 bases from J, with 7 bases in between. The CDR3 DNA follows: TGTGCCAGCAGCGTAACAAGTGATTCACCCCTCCACTTT. This sequence encodes CASSVTSDSPLHF.

The genes are TRBV5-6 and TRBJ2-7, with 8 positions matching TRBD1. The CDR3 runs 14 residues. Germline V gene data show CDR1 as SGHDT and CDR2 as YYEEEE. J was trimmed by 4 bases and V by 0 bases; bases with no gene match: 3. CDR3 nucleotide sequence: TGTGCCAGCAGCTTGGGACAGGGGAGGTACGAGCAGTACTTC. This translates into CASSLGQGRYEQYF.

On this clone: One junction end does not reproduce the germline sequence, and a read error may be involved. The chain links TRBV19 to TRBJ1-3; maybe TRBD1 (6 bases). The CDR3 consists of 17 residues. Germline V CDR1 and CDR2: LNHDA, SQIVND (reference sequence). CDR3 sequence: CASSLDSTGTSGNTIYF. The CDR3 coding sequence is TGTGCCAGTAGTTTAGATTCGACAGGCACCTCTGGAAACACCATATATTTT.

The chain uses TRBV5-1 and TRBJ2-1; 8 nucleotides match TRBD2. V was clipped by 2 bases and J by 4 bases; unmatched bases: 5. CDR3 size: 15 residues. The germline V gene has CDR1 SGHRS and CDR2 YFSETQ. CDR3 in amino acids: CASSFGGALYNEQFF. CDR3 nucleotide sequence: TGCGCCAGCAGCTTCGGGGGGGCTTTGTACAATGAGCAGTTCTTC.

V gene TRBV7-2 combines with J gene TRBJ2-1; 13 bases are shared with TRBD2. CDR3 length: 18 residues. With 5 bases clipped from V and 6 bases from J, the junction kept 13 bases outside the gene matches. CDR1 and CDR2 (germline): SGHTA, FQGNSA. The CDR3 sequence is CASSVLLAGGSFGNEQFF. DNA for the CDR3: TGTGCCAGCAGCGTCCTACTAGCGGGAGGGTCATTCGGCAATGAGCAGTTCTTC.

This clone was recorded many times. The chain combines TRBV6-6 with TRBJ2-7, with 8 bases fitting TRBD1. The CDR3 runs 15 residues. Germline V gene sequence: CDR1 MNHNY, CDR2 SVGAGI (reference sequence). Trimming at V came to 5 bases and at J to 5 bases, leaving 11 bases not matched to a gene. CDR3 in amino acids: CASSSLDRGNNEQYF. The DNA for the CDR3 is TGTGCCAGCAGTAGCTTAGACAGGGGAAACAACGAGCAGTACTTC.

The V gene is TRBV5-4, the J gene TRBJ2-7, with TRBD1 matching 7 bases. From germline, CDR1 is SGHNT and CDR2 YYREEE (reference sequence). The CDR3 runs to 14 residues. V lost 4 bases and J lost 2; bases outside the gene matches: 6. The CDR3 is CASSPQGPTYEQYF. The CDR3 DNA is TGTGCCAGCAGCCCACAGGGGCCAACCTACGAGCAGTACTTC.

This chain joins TRBV5-1 and TRBJ1-6; a possible D gene is TRBD1 (6 bases). CDR1 and CDR2 from the germline V gene are SGHRS and YFSETQ. The germline V and J ends were trimmed by 1 base and 8 bases, with 13 bases remaining between them. The CDR3 totals 15 residues. CDR3 protein: CASSLSGDGDSPLHF. The CDR3 nucleotides are TGCGCCAGCAGCTTGTCAGGGGATGGGGATTCACCCCTCCACTTT.

The chain joins TRBV2 to TRBJ2-1; D gene uncertain. CDR3 size: 11 residues. The V gene lost 9 bases and the J gene lost 5 bases, with 8 bases spanning the gap. Germline loops: CDR1 SNHLY, CDR2 FYNNEI. The CDR3 nucleotides read TGTGCCAGGGCGGCCAACAATGAGCAGTTCTTC. The encoded protein is CARAANNEQFF.

J is TRBJ1-1 and V is TRBV6-5; perhaps TRBD1 as D (6 bases). V lost 7 bases, J lost 1 base, and 13 bases lay in between. Germline CDR1 and CDR2: MNHEY and SVGAGI. The length of the CDR3 is 14 residues. The CDR3, as DNA: TGTGCCAGCAACCTATTAGGGGGGAACACTGAAGCTTTCTTT. Translated, it gives CASNLLGGNTEAFF.

V is TRBV6-5 and J is TRBJ1-3; D uncertain. The V gene lost 4 bases and the J gene lost 0 bases, with 7 bases spanning the gap. CDR3 length: 14 residues. Germline V gene lookup returns CDR1 MNHEY and CDR2 SVGAGI. CDR3: CASSSPSSGNTIYF. The CDR3 nucleotides are TGTGCCAGCAGTTCCCCGAGCTCTGGAAACACCATATATTTT.

This clone was detected a few times. The chain joins TRBV3-1 (or the pseudogene TRBV3-2) to TRBJ2-7; TRBD2 aligns across 8 bases. CDR3 length: 15 residues. Germline V CDR1 and CDR2: LGHDT, YNNKEL (reference sequence). Trimming cost V 0 bases and J 7 bases; bases outside gene matches: 8. The CDR3 sequence: CASSQDASGPQEQYF. The CDR3, as DNA: TGTGCCAGCAGCCAAGACGCTAGCGGGCCACAAGAGCAGTACTTC.

The sample holds one count of this clone. V usage is TRBV5-1 and J usage is TRBJ1-6, with D perhaps TRBD1 (5 bases). Deletions cut 4 bases from V and 7 bases from J, with 15 bases between. CDR1 is SGHRS, CDR2 YFSETQ, per germline. CDR3 size: 15 residues. CDR3 sequence (DNA): TGCGCCAGCAGCGCGGACACCGGCAGGAATTCACCCCTCCACTTT. This translates into CASSADTGRNSPLHF.

The J gene is TRBJ1-2, the V gene TRBV28, with a tentative D call TRBD1 (6 bases). Trimming removed 6 bases from V and 0 bases from J, with 8 bases in between. CDR1 and CDR2 from the germline V gene are MDHEN and SYDVKM. The CDR3 loop spans 13 amino acids. CDR3 amino acids: CASSWTANYGYTF. The CDR3 coding sequence is TGTGCCAGCAGCTGGACAGCTAACTATGGCTACACCTTC.

This chain joins TRBV6-2 or TRBV6-3 and TRBJ1-5; D ambiguous. This CDR3 is 17 amino acids long. Deletions cut 4 bases from V and 0 bases from J, with 16 bases between. Germline-derived CDR1 and CDR2 are MNHEY and SVGEGT. CDR3 DNA: TGTGCCAGCAGTTTTACTCGGGAGACCAATAGCAATCAGCCCCAGCATTTT. Protein: CASSFTRETNSNQPQHF.